This T cell receptor (beta chain) was captured in a study of response to subunit inactivated influenza vaccine. Notes on the study in general: A suggestion made by the authors is that each seasonal influenza vaccination recruits few new T cells.

TCRdb called the RT-PCR reads again in MiXCR, with one record for every CDR3 protein. Among approximately 500,000 distinct CDR3 sequences, about 15% were seen once, and the ten largest hold more than 9.5%. The CDR3 runs 13 residues. Germline loops: CDR1 SEHNR, CDR2 FQNEAQ (reference sequence). Between the trimmed V and J ends, which lost 8 bases and 2 bases, there was a span of 13 bases. Points on this clonotype: What it binds is not known.

V usage is TRBV7-9 and J usage is TRBJ2-7; either TRBD1 or TRBD2 may supply D (5 bases each). Sample: PBMCs from blood, taken roughly 12 days after vaccination. The source is a man aged 45-60 years who received an inactivated influenza vaccine. In DNA form, the CDR3 reads TGTGCCAGCCAGGGCGGGTTAGCCTACGAGCAGTACTTC. Translated: CASQGGLAYEQYF.